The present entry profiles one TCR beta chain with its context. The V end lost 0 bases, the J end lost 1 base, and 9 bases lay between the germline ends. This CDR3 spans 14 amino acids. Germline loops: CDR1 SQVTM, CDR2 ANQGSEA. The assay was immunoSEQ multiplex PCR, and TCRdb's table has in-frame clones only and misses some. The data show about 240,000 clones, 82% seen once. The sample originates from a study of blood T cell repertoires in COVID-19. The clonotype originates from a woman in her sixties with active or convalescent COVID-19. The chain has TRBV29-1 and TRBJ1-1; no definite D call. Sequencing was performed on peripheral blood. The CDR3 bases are TGCAGCGTTGAAGATCGAAACAGGAACACTGAAGCTTTCTTT. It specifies CSVEDRNRNTEAFF.